What follows are 18 T cell receptor beta chains derived from one specimen sequenced in a study of regulatory T cells in long-lasting Graves disease. The authors built TCR beta libraries using iRepertoire HTBI primers and Arm-PCR of CDR3 regions. TCRdb reprocessed the multiplex PCR reads with MiXCR, giving one entry per CDR3 protein. The profile shows around 510,000 distinct CDR3 sequences, less than 25% of them singletons. Time point reported: persistent/refractory GD, antithyroid drugs over 5 years with positive TRAb. RNA extracted from PBMCs served as the sequencing template. The sequencing used peripheral blood mononuclear cells (PBMCs), collected when the disease was refractory, from a patient treated with antithyroid drugs. These receptors all stem from a female donor with Graves disease.

The V call is TRBV7-2, the J call TRBJ2-3, with 8 bases identical to TRBD1. The V gene end was trimmed by 5 bases and the J gene end by 6 bases; junction bases not matched to a gene: 4. This CDR3 spans 13 amino acids. Germline assignment: CDR1 SGHTA and CDR2 FQGNSA. The CDR3 region is CASSIRQGDTQYF. Here the CDR3 DNA reads TGTGCCAGCAGCATCAGACAGGGGGATACGCAGTATTTT.

This clonotype was counted at least ten times. This chain links TRBV30 with TRBJ1-1; 8 bases are a match to TRBD1. Looked up from germline, CDR1 is GTSNPN and CDR2 is SVGIG (reference sequence). V gave up 4 bases and J gave up 1 base; unmatched junction bases: 8. The CDR3 spans 15 residues. CDR3: CAWTRPDRGNTEAFF. CDR3 bases: TGTGCCTGGACACGGCCTGACAGGGGGAACACTGAAGCTTTCTTT.

This clonotype occurred many times. The chain couples TRBV12-3 or TRBV12-4 to TRBJ1-2; D is uncertain. The CDR3 runs 13 residues. The V and J ends lost 5 bases and 8 bases respectively, with 15 bases between them. The DNA for the CDR3 is TGTGCCAGCAGTCTGACGGAAGGAGGGGGCTACACCTTC. This encodes CASSLTEGGGYTF.

This clonotype was observed a few times. The chain recombines TRBV7-2 with TRBJ2-1; TRBD2 aligns across 12 bases. The CDR3 is 16 amino acids. J gave up 9 bases and V 3 bases, and 9 bases lay outside the gene matches. In germline, CDR1 is SGHTA, CDR2 FQGNSA. DNA of the CDR3: TGTGCCAGCAGCTTCGGTGGACTAGCGGGACCCGTTGAGCAGTTCTTC. Translated, it gives CASSFGGLAGPVEQFF.

This clonotype has a count of ten or more. The chain combines TRBV28 with TRBJ2-7; D is perhaps TRBD1 (6 bases). The length of the CDR3 is 13 residues. Per germline, CDR1 MDHEN and CDR2 SYDVKM. With 7 bases removed from V and 6 bases from J, the gap between germline ends came to 16 bases. The CDR3 DNA follows: TGTGCCAGCACAAAGACAGGAGGCGCCGAGCAGTACTTC. Its translation is CASTKTGGAEQYF.

The chain employs TRBV29-1 and TRBJ2-7, with D perhaps being TRBD1 or TRBD2 (6 bases each). The CDR3 contains 14 residues. Germline V gives CDR1 SQVTM, CDR2 ANQGSEA. V gave up 4 bases and J gave up 3 bases, with 16 bases separating them. As DNA, the CDR3 is TGCAGCGTTGTTAGGGGGGACCCCTTCTACGAGCAGTACTTC. As protein: CSVVRGDPFYEQYF.

The chain recombines TRBV5-1 with TRBJ1-2; tentative D call: TRBD1 (5 bases). The CDR3 has 16 amino acids. Trimming shortened V by 5 bases and J by 8 bases, and 25 bases separated the two germline ends. Germline V CDR1 and CDR2: SGHRS, YFSETQ. Here the CDR3 reads CASSTNSGTPREGYTF. DNA for the CDR3: TGCGCCAGCAGTACCAATTCCGGGACGCCCCGAGAGGGCTACACCTTC.

This clonotype appeared many times. V is TRBV11-2 and J is TRBJ1-5; weak D call: TRBD1 (5 bases). CDR1 is SGHAT and CDR2 is FQNNGV in the germline V gene. V was cut by 1 base and J by 3 bases, with 10 bases left in between. The length of the CDR3 is 15 residues. The CDR3 region has the DNA TGTGCCAGCAGCTTAGGGGGGAACCCCAATCAGCCCCAGCATTTT. Translating it yields CASSLGGNPNQPQHF. Complete variable domain (other parts from reference TRBV11-2 and TRBJ1-5): EAGVAQSPRYKIIEKRQSVAFWCNPISGHATLYWYQQILGQGPKLLIQFQNNGVVDDSQLPKDRFSAERLKGVDSTLKIQPAKLEDSAVYLCASSLGGNPNQPQHFGDGTRLSIL.

This sequence joins TRBV6-2 or TRBV6-3 and TRBJ2-7, with D perhaps matching TRBD1 (6 bases). CDR3 size: 14 residues. Germline V lookup: CDR1 MNHEY, CDR2 SVGEGT. V lost 0 bases, J lost 3 bases, and 9 bases lay in between. CDR3: CASSYSNRVYEQYF. CDR3 nucleotide sequence: TGTGCCAGCAGTTACTCGAACAGGGTCTACGAGCAGTACTTC.

The chain joins TRBV24-1 to TRBJ2-3; TRBD2 aligns across 8 bases. CDR3 length: 14 residues. V lost 6 bases, J lost 3 bases, and 4 bases stayed unmatched. Germline-derived CDR1 and CDR2 are KGHDR and SFDVKD. For the CDR3, the DNA is TGTGCCACCAGTAGCGGGAGTTGGACAGATACGCAGTATTTT. It codes for CATSSGSWTDTQYF.

This clonotype was seen at least ten times. The chain joins TRBV27 to TRBJ2-2, with 12 positions matching TRBD2. The CDR3 is made up of 16 amino acids. The germline gives CDR1 MNHEY, CDR2 SMNVEV (reference sequence). The V and J ends lost 5 bases and 4 bases, in that order; junction bases with no gene match: 5. CDR3: CASSPTSGRSTGELFF. The CDR3 DNA follows: TGTGCCAGCAGTCCGACTAGCGGGAGAAGCACCGGGGAGCTGTTTTTT.

In its sample, this clonotype was seen many times. V is TRBV6-1 and J is TRBJ1-1; D uncertain. CDR1 and CDR2 from the germline V gene are MNHNS and SASEGT. With 5 bases removed from V and 5 bases from J, the gap between germline ends came to 9 bases. This CDR3 is 12 amino acids long. CDR3 DNA: TGTGCCAGCAGTCCCAGATGGACTGAAGCTTTCTTT. The encoded protein is CASSPRWTEAFF.

V and J are TRBV7-9 and TRBJ1-1, with TRBD1 matching over 7 bases. The CDR3 consists of 16 residues. Germline trimming cut 2 bases from V and 0 bases from J; bases unmatched to any gene: 6. Germline assignment: CDR1 SEHNR and CDR2 FQNEAQ (reference sequence). For the CDR3, the DNA is TGTGCCAGCAGCTTAATGGGGGACAGAATGAACACTGAAGCTTTCTTT. Amino acids: CASSLMGDRMNTEAFF.

This clonotype was seen a few times. The rearrangement joins TRBV5-1 to TRBJ1-4, with D perhaps TRBD1 (5 bases). Trimming removed 0 bases from V and 0 bases from J, with 9 bases in between. The CDR3 sequence is 16 residues long. The germline V gene encodes CDR1 SGHRS and CDR2 YFSETQ. The CDR3 bases are TGCGCCAGCAGCTTGGGGGGGAAATCAACTAATGAAAAACTGTTTTTT. Amino acid sequence: CASSLGGKSTNEKLFF.

CDR3 bases: TGCGCCAGCAGCTATAAACTTGTCTCAACTGGACAGGGATTTCGAGAGACCCAGTACTTC. Protein: CASSYKLVSTGQGFRETQYF. The chain recombines TRBV5-1 with TRBJ2-5; TRBD1 matches at 8 bases. Germline V gene sequence: CDR1 SGHRS, CDR2 YFSETQ. V lost 3 bases and J lost 4; bases outside the gene matches: 23. The CDR3 spans 20 residues.

This clonotype occurred many times. This chain joins TRBV28 and TRBJ2-5; 9 positions agree with TRBD1. This CDR3 spans 15 amino acids. V lost 3 bases and J lost 4; bases outside the gene matches: 6. Germline assignment: CDR1 MDHEN and CDR2 SYDVKM. CDR3 sequence: CASSFGQGRSETQYF. As DNA, the CDR3 is TGTGCCAGCAGTTTCGGACAGGGGAGGTCAGAGACCCAGTACTTC.

The rearrangement uses TRBV15 and TRBJ1-1; the match to TRBD1 covers 10 bases. The CDR3 is 14 residues long. Germline loops: CDR1 LNHNV, CDR2 YYDKDF (reference sequence). Losses at the gene ends were 8 bases for V and 3 bases for J; bases not matched to a gene: 6. The CDR3 DNA is TGTGCCACCGAAATCGGACAGGGGGACACTGAAGCTTTCTTT. It yields the protein CATEIGQGDTEAFF.

This clonotype was detected many times. The chain uses TRBV3-1 and TRBJ1-1; 9 bases are shared with TRBD1. The V gene end was trimmed by 1 base and the J gene end by 6 bases; junction bases not matched to a gene: 9. The CDR3 covers 16 residues. Germline V gene sequence: CDR1 LGHDT, CDR2 YNNKEL (reference sequence). The CDR3 loop is CASSQVRDRVSPEAFF. The DNA of the CDR3 is TGTGCCAGCAGCCAAGTCAGGGACAGGGTTTCTCCTGAAGCTTTCTTT.